A selection of T cell receptor beta chains follows, all from one sample in a study of blood T cell repertoires in COVID-19. Assay used: immunoSEQ multiplex PCR; TCRdb lists only in-frame clones, some missing. The sample has 250,000 to 300,000 clones; more than 75% are singletons. Sequencing used peripheral blood. The source is a woman aged 55-75 years with COVID-19, enrolled during active disease. Both conserved end residues are part of each CDR3. The order of the fields is V gene, clone size, J gene, D gene, CDR3 DNA, CDR3 protein. The D gene is left open where the match is weak. The size field is filled for only some rows; it gives once, few, many or a size class.

TRBV6-5	NA	TRBJ2-2	NA	TGTGCCAGCAGTTACGGGGTGGGAGAGGGCACCGGGGAGCTGTTTTTT	CASSYGVGEGTGELFF
TRBV6-1	NA	TRBJ1-4	NA	TGTGCCAGCAGTGAAGCGCGTGGACTGTTTTTT	CASSEARGLFF
TRBV28	NA	TRBJ1-2	NA	TGTGCCAGCAGTGCCCTGTCAGGGGTGGCCTATGGCTACACCTTC	CASSALSGVAYGYTF
TRBV11-1	NA	TRBJ1-1	TRBD1	TGTGCCAGCAGCGGGTTGGGACAGCGGAACACTGAAGCTTTCTTT	CASSGLGQRNTEAFF
TRBV13	NA	TRBJ2-7	TRBD2	TGTGCCAGCAGCCCTGGGACTAGCGGGAATAGGGGCTCCTACGAGCAGTACTTC	CASSPGTSGNRGSYEQYF
TRBV5-1	NA	TRBJ1-1	NA	TGCGCCAGCAGCTTGGCGGGGTTGGACACTGAAGCTTTCTTT	CASSLAGLDTEAFF
TRBV10-3	NA	TRBJ2-2	NA	TGTGCCATCAGTGCGAGGAGGGGTGCGAACACCGGGGAGCTGTTTTTT	CAISARRGANTGELFF
TRBV13	NA	TRBJ2-3	TRBD2	TGTGCCAGCTCATATAGGACTAGCGGGAGTGTGAGCACAGATACGCAGTATTTT	CASSYRTSGSVSTDTQYF
TRBV19	NA	TRBJ1-1	NA	TGTGCCAGTAGGCCGACAGGATATAACACTGAAGCTTTCTTT	CASRPTGYNTEAFF
TRBV4-3	NA	TRBJ2-3	TRBD2	TGCGCCAGCAGCCAAGGTCCAGCGGGAGCGCCAGATACGCAGTATTTT	CASSQGPAGAPDTQYF
TRBV6-5	NA	TRBJ1-1	NA	TGTGCCAGCAGTTACTCTTCTGTTCGGGAGGACACTGAAGCTTTCTTT	CASSYSSVREDTEAFF
TRBV24-1	NA	TRBJ2-3	TRBD2	TGTGCCACCAGTGTTAGGTCGGGAGGTTCGACAGATACGCAGTATTTT	CATSVRSGGSTDTQYF
TRBV27	NA	TRBJ2-1	TRBD2	TGTGCCAGCAGTTTATCGACTAGCGGCTACAATGAGCAGTTCTTC	CASSLSTSGYNEQFF
TRBV5-6	NA	TRBJ2-2	TRBD1	TGTGCCAGCAGCCCCCGGGGACAGGGGTTCTGGGGGGAGCTGTTTTTT	CASSPRGQGFWGELFF
TRBV24-1	once	TRBJ1-1	TRBD1	TGTGCCACCAGCACCACAGGGGCGGCCACTGAAGCTTTCTTT	CATSTTGAATEAFF
TRBV28	once	TRBJ2-2	NA	TGTGCCAGCAGTCCCACAGGCAATATCATCCCCGGGGAGCTGTTTTTT	CASSPTGNIIPGELFF
TRBV28	NA	TRBJ2-1	NA	TGTGCCAGCGGCTCCCTTTCTAGCGCCCAAACCGGTCAGTTCTTC	CASGSLSSAQTGQFF
TRBV7-8	NA	TRBJ2-1	TRBD2	TGTGCCAGCAGCTTAGCGCTGACGGGAGGGGCCTCCTACAATGAGCAGTTCTTC	CASSLALTGGASYNEQFF
TRBV19	NA	TRBJ2-1	NA	TGTGCCAGTAGTCCCTGGACTAATTCAATTTACAATGAGCAGTTCTTC	CASSPWTNSIYNEQFF
TRBV5-3	NA	TRBJ2-7	NA	TGTGCCAGAAGCTCACTGCTGGGCCCGACCGAGCAGTACTTC	CARSSLLGPTEQYF
TRBV28	NA	TRBJ1-5	TRBD1	TGTGCCAGCAGTCCCAGGGGGCGCGGCGTTCAGCCCCAGCATTTT	CASSPRGRGVQPQHF
TRBV6-4	NA	TRBJ1-2	TRBD1	TGTGCCAGCAGTGAGACAGGGTTAGCTAACTATGGCTACACCTTC	CASSETGLANYGYTF
TRBV29-1	NA	TRBJ2-1	TRBD2	TGCAGCGTTGAAGTTGGAGACGCGGGGGGCTACAATGAGCAGTTCTTC	CSVEVGDAGGYNEQFF
TRBV19	NA	TRBJ2-7	NA	TGTGCCAGTAGTATAGTGGGGAGCTCCTACGAGCAGTACTTC	CASSIVGSSYEQYF
TRBV11-3	NA	TRBJ2-1	TRBD2	TGTGCCAGCAGCTTAGACTCTAGCGGGTCGTACAATGAGCAGTTCTTC	CASSLDSSGSYNEQFF
TRBV6-6	NA	TRBJ2-7	NA	TGTGCCAGTAGCCTTGAATCCTACGAGCAGTACTTC	CASSLESYEQYF
TRBV19	NA	TRBJ2-1	NA	TGTGCCAGTAGTATAGTAACCCTAGCAATCGATGAGCAGTTCTTC	CASSIVTLAIDEQFF
TRBV9	NA	TRBJ2-3	TRBD2	TGTGCCAGCAGCTCGGGACTAGCGGGGAGGAGAGCGATTTCCGATACGCAGTATTTT	CASSSGLAGRRAISDTQYF
TRBV29-1	NA	TRBJ2-5	TRBD1	TGCAGCGTTGAAAGGGACAGACAAGAGACCCAGTACTTC	CSVERDRQETQYF
TRBV4-1	NA	TRBJ2-1	NA	TGCGCCAGCAGCCAAATTGGGGGGGCACGATACAATGAGCAGTTCTTC	CASSQIGGARYNEQFF
TRBV5-1	once	TRBJ1-6	TRBD1	TGCGCCAGCAGCTCTCGGACAGGCGACAATTCACCCCTCCACTTT	CASSSRTGDNSPLHF
TRBV24-1	NA	TRBJ2-1	TRBD2	TGTGCCACCAGTACCTGGACTAGCGGGACCTACAATGAGCAGTTCTTC	CATSTWTSGTYNEQFF
TRBV28	NA	TRBJ2-7	NA	TGTGCCAGCAGTTGCCCCCTTGCCGATAGCTGTAACTACGAGCAGTACTTC	CASSCPLADSCNYEQYF
TRBV5-6	NA	TRBJ2-3	TRBD2	TGTGCCAGCAGCAGACTAGCGGGAGGGGCAGATACGCAGTATTTT	CASSRLAGGADTQYF